Listed below are T cell receptor beta chains from one sample, sequenced in a study of T cell responses to AZD1222 COVID-19 vaccine. The repertoire was sequenced with immunoSEQ multiplex PCR; TCRdb's copy has only in-frame clones and lacks some. The data show about 89,000 clones, with under 95% seen just once and 4% to 6% held by the top ten. The sample here was peripheral blood, taken on day 0 of MenACWY control vaccination. These receptors were obtained from an adult in good health. CDR3s include the opening cysteine and the closing phenylalanine or tryptophan. D genes are given only for firm matches. Clone size is not always given. Where it is, it says once, few, many or a class for expanded clones.

CATSSEGSRNNSPLHF | TGTGCCACCAGCTCCGAGGGCTCCCGTAATAATTCACCCCTCCACTTT | - | - | TRBJ1-6 | TRBV15
CASSPPRQGWNPEAFF | TGTGCCAGCAGCCCCCCCCGACAGGGCTGGAACCCTGAAGCTTTCTTT | - | TRBD1 | TRBJ1-1 | TRBV13
CATSAVSGNTIYF | TGTGCCACCAGCGCGGTATCTGGAAACACCATATATTTT | - | - | TRBJ1-3 | TRBV15
CASRQGLNTEAFF | TGTGCCAGCAGACAGGGGCTGAACACTGAAGCTTTCTTT | - | TRBD1 | TRBJ1-1 | TRBV2
CSVDKGGYGYTF | TGCAGCGTTGACAAAGGGGGCTATGGCTACACCTTC | - | - | TRBJ1-2 | TRBV29-1
CASSNLAGGRNEQFF | TGTGCCAGCAGCAACCTAGCGGGGGGCCGGAATGAGCAGTTCTTC | - | TRBD2 | TRBJ2-1 | TRBV11-2
CASSQGQGGEKLFF | TGTGCCAGCAGCCAGGGACAGGGCGGCGAAAAACTGTTTTTT | - | TRBD1 | TRBJ1-4 | TRBV7-6
CATGQTDTPLHF | TGTGCCACCGGACAGACCGATACACCCCTCCACTTT | - | - | TRBJ1-6 | TRBV2
CASSRDRDNSPLHF | TGTGCCAGCAGCCGGGACAGAGATAATTCACCCCTCCACTTT | - | TRBD1 | TRBJ1-6 | TRBV6-1
CASSLPTTGFTYNEQFF | TGTGCCAGCAGCTTGCCCACCACAGGGTTCACCTACAATGAGCAGTTCTTC | few | - | TRBJ2-1 | TRBV5-4
CASSADQETQYF | TGTGCCAGCAGTGCGGACCAAGAGACCCAGTACTTC | - | - | TRBJ2-5 | TRBV2
CASSINRFDSPLHF | TGTGCCAGCAGTATAAACAGGTTCGACTCACCCCTCCACTTT | - | - | TRBJ1-6 | TRBV5-4
CASSLEGSYEQYF | TGCGCCAGCAGCTTGGAGGGTTCCTACGAGCAGTACTTC | - | - | TRBJ2-7 | TRBV5-1
CSAGRGGGHNEKLFF | TGCAGCGCTGGAAGGGGGGGAGGGCATAATGAAAAACTGTTTTTT | - | - | TRBJ1-4 | TRBV29-1
CSVGQRTNEKLFF | TGCAGCGTCGGACAGCGAACTAATGAAAAACTGTTTTTT | - | - | TRBJ1-4 | TRBV29-1
CASTIKMRGQNTEAFF | TGTGCTAGCACTATAAAGATGAGGGGGCAGAACACTGAAGCTTTCTTT | - | TRBD1 | TRBJ1-1 | TRBV7-7
CASSVLRPGELFF | TGTGCCAGCAGTGTCCTAAGGCCGGGGGAGCTGTTTTTT | - | - | TRBJ2-2 | TRBV2
CASRQGGTNEKLFF | TGCGCCAGCCGACAGGGCGGCACTAATGAAAAACTGTTTTTT | - | TRBD1 | TRBJ1-4 | TRBV5-1
CSVAVAPNSPLHF | TGCAGCGTTGCCGTGGCGCCGAATTCACCCCTCCACTTT | once | - | TRBJ1-6 | TRBV29-1
CASRPSITAYEAFF | TGTGCCAGCAGACCTTCTATTACAGCATATGAAGCTTTCTTT | - | - | TRBJ1-1 | TRBV5-6
CASMAGSMNTEAFF | TGCGCCAGCATGGCAGGGTCCATGAACACTGAAGCTTTCTTT | - | - | TRBJ1-1 | TRBV5-1
CASSFGPLGDIQYF | TGTGCCAGCAGTTTCGGCCCCTTGGGAGACATTCAGTACTTC | - | - | TRBJ2-4 | TRBV28
CASSQDEVSYEQYF | TGTGCCAGCAGCCAAGATGAAGTGAGCTACGAGCAGTACTTC | - | - | TRBJ2-7 | TRBV3-1/TRBV3-2
CASSMSDVGREKLFF | TGTGCCAGTAGTATGTCGGACGTGGGGCGTGAAAAACTGTTTTTT | - | - | TRBJ1-4 | TRBV19
CASSKTVSGNTIYF | TGCGCCAGCAGCAAGACAGTCTCTGGAAACACCATATATTTT | - | - | TRBJ1-3 | TRBV5-1
CASSKLAGSTDTQYF | TGTGCCAGCAGTAAACTAGCGGGGAGCACAGATACGCAGTATTTT | - | TRBD2 | TRBJ2-3 | TRBV6-5
CASSPRDRKETQYF | TGTGCCAGCAGCCCGAGGGACAGAAAAGAGACCCAGTACTTC | - | TRBD1 | TRBJ2-5 | TRBV7-2
CASTVSLGGGGYNEQFF | TGTGCCAGCACCGTATCCCTCGGGGGCGGGGGTTACAATGAGCAGTTCTTC | - | - | TRBJ2-1 | TRBV7-9
CASSQGLTGELFF | TGTGCCAGCAGCCAGGGGCTCACCGGGGAGCTGTTTTTT | - | - | TRBJ2-2 | TRBV14
CAISEWGRKQETQYF | TGTGCCATCAGTGAGTGGGGCAGAAAACAAGAGACCCAGTACTTC | - | - | TRBJ2-5 | TRBV10-3
CATSARLANTGELFF | TGTGCCACCAGTGCCAGACTCGCGAACACCGGGGAGCTGTTTTTT | - | - | TRBJ2-2 | TRBV24-1
CANRISGANVLTF | TGTGCCAACAGAATCTCTGGGGCCAACGTCCTGACTTTC | - | - | TRBJ2-6 | TRBV12-3/TRBV12-4
CSVGGDSNQPQHF | TGCAGCGTTGGAGGGGATAGCAATCAGCCCCAGCATTTT | - | - | TRBJ1-5 | TRBV29-1
CASSMQLAGQETQYF | TGTGCCAGTAGTATGCAACTAGCGGGGCAAGAGACCCAGTACTTC | - | TRBD2 | TRBJ2-5 | TRBV19
CATSDLTGADGYTF | TGTGCCACCAGTGATTTAACCGGGGCGGATGGCTACACCTTC | - | - | TRBJ1-2 | TRBV24-1
CASSLEGQGFEQYF | TGCGCCAGCAGCTTGGAGGGACAGGGTTTCGAGCAGTACTTC | once | TRBD1 | TRBJ2-7 | TRBV5-1
CASRPTSGGETQYF | TGTGCCAGCAGACCTACTAGCGGGGGGGAGACCCAGTACTTC | - | TRBD2 | TRBJ2-5 | TRBV2
CASSRSAGDEQYF | TGTGCCAGCAGCCGGTCGGCGGGCGACGAGCAGTACTTC | - | - | TRBJ2-7 | TRBV3-1/TRBV3-2
CASSQITGSYGYTF | TGTGCCAGCAGCCAAATCACAGGGTCCTATGGCTACACCTTC | - | - | TRBJ1-2 | TRBV4-2
CASSLTNRDRATEAFF | TGTGCCAGCAGTTTGACGAACCGGGACCGGGCCACTGAAGCTTTCTTT | - | - | TRBJ1-1 | TRBV28